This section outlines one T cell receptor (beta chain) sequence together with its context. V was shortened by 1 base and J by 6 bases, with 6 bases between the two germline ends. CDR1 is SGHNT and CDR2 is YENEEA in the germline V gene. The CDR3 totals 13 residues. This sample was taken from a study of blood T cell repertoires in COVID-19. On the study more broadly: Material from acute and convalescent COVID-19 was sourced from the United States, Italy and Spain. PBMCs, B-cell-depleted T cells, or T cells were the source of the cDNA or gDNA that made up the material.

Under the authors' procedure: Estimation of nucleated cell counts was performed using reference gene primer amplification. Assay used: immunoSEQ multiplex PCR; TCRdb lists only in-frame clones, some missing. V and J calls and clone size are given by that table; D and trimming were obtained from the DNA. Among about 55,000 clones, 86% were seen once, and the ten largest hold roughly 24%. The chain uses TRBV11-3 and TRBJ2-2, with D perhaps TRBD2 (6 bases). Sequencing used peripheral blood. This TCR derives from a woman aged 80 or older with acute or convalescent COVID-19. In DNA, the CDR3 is TGTGCCAGCAGCTTAGCGGGGGCCGGGGAGCTGTTTTTT. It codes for CASSLAGAGELFF.